The 13 T cell receptor beta chains listed next were all sequenced from one sample in a study of blood T cell repertoires in COVID-19. Using immunoSEQ multiplex PCR, the repertoire was profiled, and TCRdb retains in-frame clones only, with some absent. This sample has 210,000 or so clones, with around 80% found just once. Sequences were obtained from peripheral blood. The receptors derive from a woman over 75 with active or convalescent COVID-19.

This chain joins TRBV11-2 and TRBJ1-6; D gene ambiguous. The CDR3 has 15 residues. Trimming left V 3 bases short and J 7 bases short, with 13 bases between. Germline CDR1 and CDR2: SGHAT and FQNNGV. CDR3 sequence: CASSLRVRTNSPLHF. The CDR3 DNA reads TGTGCCAGCAGCTTGAGGGTCAGGACCAATTCACCCCTCCACTTT.

The CDR3 nucleotides read TGCGCCAGCAGCCAAGATTTGGGAGGGAATCAGCCCCAGCATTTT. This codes for CASSQDLGGNQPQHF. The chain joins TRBV4-3 to TRBJ1-5; D unclear. V dropped 0 bases and J dropped 4 bases, with 10 bases sitting between them. Germline V gives CDR1 LGHNA, CDR2 YSLEER. The length of the CDR3 is 15 residues.

CDR3 amino acids: CASSLTGGEQYF. In DNA form, the CDR3 reads TGCGCCAGCAGCTTGACAGGGGGCGAGCAGTACTTC. The V and J genes are TRBV5-1 and TRBJ2-7; 8 bases align to TRBD1. The V gene end was trimmed by 1 base and the J gene end by 6 bases; junction bases not matched to a gene: 0. The V gene's germline CDR1 is SGHRS and CDR2 YFSETQ. This CDR3 region has 12 residues.

The table lists this clone with a count of one. The chain links TRBV18 to TRBJ2-7; a weak D match, TRBD2 (5 bases). Per the germline V gene, CDR1 is KGHSH and CDR2 is LQKENI. V lost 2 bases and J lost 3, with 8 bases in between. The CDR3 covers 13 residues. DNA of the CDR3: TGTGCCAGCTCACCAACCGGGAACTACGAGCAGTACTTC. Protein: CASSPTGNYEQYF.

V and J are TRBV5-1 and TRBJ2-4; TRBD1 agrees at 7 bases. CDR1 and CDR2 from the germline V gene are SGHRS and YFSETQ. J was trimmed by 0 bases and V by 4 bases; bases with no gene match: 13. This CDR3 region has 18 residues. The CDR3 DNA follows: TGCGCCAGCAGCCCATCCGGGACAGCGGACTTAGCCAAAAACATTCAGTACTTC. It is translated as CASSPSGTADLAKNIQYF.

The chain combines TRBV5-1 with TRBJ2-5; 9 bases fit TRBD1. Trimming removed 5 bases from V and 5 bases from J; junction bases left unmatched: 13. The CDR3 length is 16 residues. Germline assignment: CDR1 SGHRS and CDR2 YFSETQ. CDR3 DNA: TGCGCCAGCAGTTCATACGGGACAGGGCTTTTGGAGACCCAGTACTTC. It is translated as CASSSYGTGLLETQYF.

The chain carries TRBV7-3 and TRBJ1-2, with 7 bases lining up with TRBD1. This CDR3 is built from 18 residues. From germline, CDR1 is SGHTA and CDR2 FQGTGA. After removal of 8 bases from V and 1 base from J, the junction contained 19 bases not matched to a gene. The CDR3 region has the DNA TGTGCCAGCGCTAGCAACAGGGGTGAACCTGGGGGTAACTATGGCTACACCTTC. Translated: CASASNRGEPGGNYGYTF.

The chain uses TRBV28 and TRBJ1-2; no definite D call. This CDR3 has 13 residues. V shed 6 bases and J shed 8 bases, with 16 bases lying between them. CDR1 is MDHEN, CDR2 SYDVKM, per germline. The CDR3 sequence is CASRLGSGGGYTF. Written as DNA, the CDR3 is TGTGCCAGCAGGCTAGGTTCTGGAGGAGGCTACACCTTC.

V usage is TRBV4-2 and J usage is TRBJ2-1; the D gene is possibly TRBD2 (5 bases). Germline-derived CDR1 and CDR2 are LGHNA and YNFKEQ. Trimming left V 0 bases short and J 0 bases short, with 6 bases between. The CDR3 has 15 amino acids. The chain's CDR3 is CASSQDRGSYNEQFF. The CDR3 nucleotides are TGTGCCAGCAGCCAAGATCGGGGCTCCTACAATGAGCAGTTCTTC.

This clone was detected a few times. V usage is TRBV11-2 and J usage is TRBJ2-2; D perhaps matches TRBD2 (6 bases). Per germline, CDR1 SGHAT and CDR2 FQNNGV. The CDR3 consists of 15 residues. With 5 bases removed from V and 1 base from J, the gap between germline ends came to 11 bases. Written as DNA, the CDR3 is TGTGCCAGCAGCCCCCTGCGGGGGAACACCGGGGAGCTGTTTTTT. Translated, it gives CASSPLRGNTGELFF.

The chain combines TRBV5-4 with TRBJ1-6; D perhaps matches TRBD1 (5 bases). The V end lost 3 bases, the J end lost 4 bases, and 14 bases lay between the germline ends. Germline CDR1 and CDR2: SGHNT and YYREEE (reference sequence). The CDR3 extends over 16 amino acids. The CDR3 loop is CASSSRKAGYNSPLHF. The CDR3 nucleotides read TGTGCCAGCAGCTCGAGAAAGGCAGGGTATAATTCACCCCTCCACTTT.

The chain employs TRBV2 and TRBJ2-5; D may be TRBD1 (5 bases). The CDR3 extends over 13 amino acids. Germline CDR1 SNHLY, CDR2 FYNNEI. The V end lost 6 bases, the J end lost 13 bases, and 21 bases lay between the germline ends. CDR3 sequence: CASSPLGAERGYF. CDR3 nucleotide sequence: TGTGCCAGCAGCCCCCTTGGGGCGGAGAGAGGGTACTTC. Full variable domain (remainder filled in from reference TRBV2 and TRBJ2-5): EPEVTQTPSHQVTQMGQEVILRCVPISNHLYFYWYRQILGQKVEFLVSFYNNEISEKSEIFDDQFSVERPDGSNFTLKIRSTKLEDSAMYFCASSPLGAERGYFGPGTRLLVL.

In its sample, this clone was seen once. This sequence joins TRBV9 and TRBJ2-2, with D perhaps TRBD2 (6 bases). V dropped 4 bases and J dropped 4 bases, with 17 bases sitting between them. This CDR3 has 16 amino acids. Germline-derived CDR1 and CDR2 are SGDLS and YYNGEE. In DNA, the CDR3 is TGTGCCAGCAGCCGGGATCCGGGGACTGGCACCGGGGAGCTGTTTTTT. It is translated as CASSRDPGTGTGELFF.